This TCR beta chain was identified in a study of cytomegalovirus exposure and HLA in healthy donors. A multiplex PCR was run with 60 Vbeta primers and 13 Jbeta primers. The assay was immunoSEQ multiplex PCR, and TCRdb's table has in-frame clones only and misses some. The sample lists around 61,000 clones, roughly 90% occurring once. The J segment lost 8 bases and the V segment lost 2 bases, leaving 11 bases of the junction unmatched. CDR1 SGHAT and CDR2 FQNNGV come from the germline V gene. CDR3 size: 17 residues. The genes are TRBV11-2 and TRBJ2-1; 11 nucleotides line up with TRBD2. The source of this sequence is a young man in good health and CMV-seropositive. Source material: PBMCs. DNA of the CDR3: TGTGCCAGCAGCTTAAGGGGGCTAGCGGGAGGTCGGGATGAGCAGTTCTTC. Its protein is CASSLRGLAGGRDEQFF.